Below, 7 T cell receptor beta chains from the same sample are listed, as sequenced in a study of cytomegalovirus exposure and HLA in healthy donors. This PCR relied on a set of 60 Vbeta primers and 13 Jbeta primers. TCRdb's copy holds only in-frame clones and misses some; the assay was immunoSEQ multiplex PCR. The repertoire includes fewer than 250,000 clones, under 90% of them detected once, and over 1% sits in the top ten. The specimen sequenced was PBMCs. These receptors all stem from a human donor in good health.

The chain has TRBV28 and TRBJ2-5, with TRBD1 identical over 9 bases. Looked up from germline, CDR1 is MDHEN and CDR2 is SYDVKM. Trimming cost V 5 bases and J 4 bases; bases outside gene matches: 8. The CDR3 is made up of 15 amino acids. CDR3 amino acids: CASSQGDREGETQYF. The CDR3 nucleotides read TGTGCCAGCAGTCAGGGGGACAGGGAGGGAGAGACCCAGTACTTC.

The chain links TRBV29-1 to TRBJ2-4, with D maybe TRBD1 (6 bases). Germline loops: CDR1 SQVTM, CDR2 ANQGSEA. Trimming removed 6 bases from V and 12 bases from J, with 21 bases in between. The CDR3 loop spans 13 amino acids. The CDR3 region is CSVLWTADADQYF. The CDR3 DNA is TGCAGCGTGCTGTGGACAGCCGATGCCGATCAGTACTTC.

The CDR3 nucleotides read TGCGCCAGCAGCCAAGGACAGGGAGGTTCACCCCTCCACTTT. Residues: CASSQGQGGSPLHF. The gene calls are TRBV4-3 and TRBJ1-6, with 7 bases that match TRBD1. The germline gives CDR1 LGHNA, CDR2 YSLEER. There are 14 residues in the CDR3. The V and J ends lost 1 base and 9 bases, in that order; junction bases with no gene match: 3.

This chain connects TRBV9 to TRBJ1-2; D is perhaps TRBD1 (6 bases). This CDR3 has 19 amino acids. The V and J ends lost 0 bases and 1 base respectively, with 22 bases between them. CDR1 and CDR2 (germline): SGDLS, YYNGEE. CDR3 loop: CASSVGSDPDSPLNYGYTF. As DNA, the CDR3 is TGTGCCAGCAGCGTAGGATCGGACCCGGACAGTCCACTTAACTATGGCTACACCTTC.

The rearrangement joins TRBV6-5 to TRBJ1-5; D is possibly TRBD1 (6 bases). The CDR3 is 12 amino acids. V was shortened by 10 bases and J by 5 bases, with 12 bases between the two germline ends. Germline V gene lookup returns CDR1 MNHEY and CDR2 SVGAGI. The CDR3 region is CAIRAGDQPQHF. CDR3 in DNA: TGTGCCATCCGAGCAGGGGATCAGCCCCAGCATTTT.

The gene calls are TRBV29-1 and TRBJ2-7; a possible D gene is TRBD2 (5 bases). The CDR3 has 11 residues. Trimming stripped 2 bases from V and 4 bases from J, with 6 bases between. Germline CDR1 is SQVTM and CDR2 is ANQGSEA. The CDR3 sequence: CSVETGYEQYF. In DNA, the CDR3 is TGCAGCGTTGAAACGGGGTACGAGCAGTACTTC.

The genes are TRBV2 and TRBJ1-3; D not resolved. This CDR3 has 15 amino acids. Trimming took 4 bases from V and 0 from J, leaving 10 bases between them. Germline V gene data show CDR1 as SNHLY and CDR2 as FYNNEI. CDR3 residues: CASSVRESSGNTIYF. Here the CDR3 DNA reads TGTGCCAGCAGTGTCCGGGAGAGCTCTGGAAACACCATATATTTT.